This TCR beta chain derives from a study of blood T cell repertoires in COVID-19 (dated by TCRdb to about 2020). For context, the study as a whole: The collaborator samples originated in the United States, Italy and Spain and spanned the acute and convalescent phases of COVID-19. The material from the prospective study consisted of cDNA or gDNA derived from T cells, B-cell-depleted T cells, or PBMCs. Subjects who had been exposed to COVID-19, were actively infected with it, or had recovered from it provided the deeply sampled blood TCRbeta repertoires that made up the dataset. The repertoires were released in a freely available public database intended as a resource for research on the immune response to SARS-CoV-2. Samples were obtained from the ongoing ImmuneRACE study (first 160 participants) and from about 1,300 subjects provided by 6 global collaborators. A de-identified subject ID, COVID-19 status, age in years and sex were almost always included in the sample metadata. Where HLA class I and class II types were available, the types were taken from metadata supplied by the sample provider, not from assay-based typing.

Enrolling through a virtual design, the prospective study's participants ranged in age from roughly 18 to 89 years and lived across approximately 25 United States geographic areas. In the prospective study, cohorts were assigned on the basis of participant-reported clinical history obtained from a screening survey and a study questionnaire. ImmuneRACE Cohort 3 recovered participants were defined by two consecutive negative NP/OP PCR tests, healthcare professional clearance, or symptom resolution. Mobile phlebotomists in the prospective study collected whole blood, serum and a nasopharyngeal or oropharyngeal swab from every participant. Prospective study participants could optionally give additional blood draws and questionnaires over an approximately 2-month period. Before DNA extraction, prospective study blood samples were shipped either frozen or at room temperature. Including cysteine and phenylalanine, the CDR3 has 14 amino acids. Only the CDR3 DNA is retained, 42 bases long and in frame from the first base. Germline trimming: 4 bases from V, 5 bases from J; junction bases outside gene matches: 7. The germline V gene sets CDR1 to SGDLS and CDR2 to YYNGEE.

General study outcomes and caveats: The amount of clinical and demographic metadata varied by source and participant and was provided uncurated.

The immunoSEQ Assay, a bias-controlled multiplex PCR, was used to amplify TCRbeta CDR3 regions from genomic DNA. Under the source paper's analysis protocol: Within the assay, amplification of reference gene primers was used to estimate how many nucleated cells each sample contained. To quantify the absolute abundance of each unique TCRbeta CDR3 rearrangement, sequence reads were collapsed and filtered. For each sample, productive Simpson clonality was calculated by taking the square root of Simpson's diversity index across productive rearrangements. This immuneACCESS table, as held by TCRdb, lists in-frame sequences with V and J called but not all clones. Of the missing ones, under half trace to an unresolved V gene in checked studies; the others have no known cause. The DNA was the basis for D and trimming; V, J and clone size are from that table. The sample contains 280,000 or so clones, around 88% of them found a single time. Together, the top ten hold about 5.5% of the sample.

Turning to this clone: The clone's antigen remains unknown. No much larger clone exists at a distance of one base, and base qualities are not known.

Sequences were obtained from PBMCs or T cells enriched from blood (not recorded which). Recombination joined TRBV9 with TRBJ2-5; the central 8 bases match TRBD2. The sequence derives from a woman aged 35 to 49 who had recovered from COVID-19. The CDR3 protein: CASSFSGNWETQYF. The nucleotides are TGTGCCAGCAGCTTTAGCGGGAACTGGGAGACCCAGTACTTC.